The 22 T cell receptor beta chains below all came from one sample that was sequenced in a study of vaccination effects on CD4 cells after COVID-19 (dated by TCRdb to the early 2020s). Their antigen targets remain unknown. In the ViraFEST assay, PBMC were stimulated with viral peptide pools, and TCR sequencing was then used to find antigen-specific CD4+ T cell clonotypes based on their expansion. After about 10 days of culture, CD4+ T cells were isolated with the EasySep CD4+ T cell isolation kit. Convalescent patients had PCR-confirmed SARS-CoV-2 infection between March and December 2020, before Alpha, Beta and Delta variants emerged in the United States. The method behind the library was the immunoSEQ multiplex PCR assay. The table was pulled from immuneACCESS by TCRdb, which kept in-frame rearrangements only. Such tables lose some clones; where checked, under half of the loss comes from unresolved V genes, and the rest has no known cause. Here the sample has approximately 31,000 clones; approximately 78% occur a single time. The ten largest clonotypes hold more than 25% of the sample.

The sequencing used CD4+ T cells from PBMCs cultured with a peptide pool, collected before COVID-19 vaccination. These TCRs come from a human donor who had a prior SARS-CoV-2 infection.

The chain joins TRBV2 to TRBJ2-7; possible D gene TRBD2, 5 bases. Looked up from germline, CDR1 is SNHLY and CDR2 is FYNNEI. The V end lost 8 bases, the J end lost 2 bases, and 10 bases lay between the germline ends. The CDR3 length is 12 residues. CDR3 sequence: CASRDPTYEQYF. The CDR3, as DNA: TGTGCCAGCCGGGATCCTACCTACGAGCAGTACTTC. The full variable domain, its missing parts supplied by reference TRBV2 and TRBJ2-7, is EPEVTQTPSHQVTQMGQEVILRCVPISNHLYFYWYRQILGQKVEFLVSFYNNEISEKSEIFDDQFSVERPDGSNFTLKIRSTKLEDSAMYFCASRDPTYEQYFGPGTRLTVT.

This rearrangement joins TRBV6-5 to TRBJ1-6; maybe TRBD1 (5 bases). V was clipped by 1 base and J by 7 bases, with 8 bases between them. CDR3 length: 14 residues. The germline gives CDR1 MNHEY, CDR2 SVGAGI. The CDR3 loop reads CASSYLEGNSPLHF. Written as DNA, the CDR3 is TGTGCCAGCAGTTACTTGGAGGGGAATTCACCCCTCCACTTT.

The CDR3, as DNA: TGTGCCAGCAGTGAATATCCTAGCTCCTACAATGAGCAGTTCTTC. This gives the protein CASSEYPSSYNEQFF. The chain uses TRBV2 and TRBJ2-1; D remains ambiguous. V shed 2 bases and J shed 0 bases, with 8 bases lying between them. Germline V gives CDR1 SNHLY, CDR2 FYNNEI. The CDR3 totals 15 residues.

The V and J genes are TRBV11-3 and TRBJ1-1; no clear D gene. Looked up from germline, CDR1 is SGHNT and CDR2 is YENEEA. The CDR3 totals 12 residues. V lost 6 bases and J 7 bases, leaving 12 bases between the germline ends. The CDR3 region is CASSSQPYEAFF. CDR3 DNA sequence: TGTGCCAGCAGTTCACAGCCTTATGAAGCTTTCTTT.

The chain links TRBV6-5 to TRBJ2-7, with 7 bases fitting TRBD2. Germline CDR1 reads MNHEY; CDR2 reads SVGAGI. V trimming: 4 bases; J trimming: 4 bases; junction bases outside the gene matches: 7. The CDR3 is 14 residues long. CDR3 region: CASSLIGRAYEQYF. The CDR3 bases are TGTGCCAGCAGTTTAATAGGGAGGGCTTACGAGCAGTACTTC.

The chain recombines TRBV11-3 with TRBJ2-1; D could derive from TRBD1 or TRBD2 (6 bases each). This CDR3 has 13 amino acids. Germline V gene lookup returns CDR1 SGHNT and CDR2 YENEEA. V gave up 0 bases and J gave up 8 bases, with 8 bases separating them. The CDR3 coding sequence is TGTGCCAGCAGCTTAGATAGGGGGGATGAGCAGTTCTTC. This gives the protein CASSLDRGDEQFF.

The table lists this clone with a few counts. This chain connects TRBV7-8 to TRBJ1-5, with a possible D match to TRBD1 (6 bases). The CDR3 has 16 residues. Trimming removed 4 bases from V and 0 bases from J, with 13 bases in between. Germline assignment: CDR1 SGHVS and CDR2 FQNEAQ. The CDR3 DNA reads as TGTGCCAGCAGCTCCAGGACAGCGGATAGCAATCAGCCCCAGCATTTT. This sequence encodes CASSSRTADSNQPQHF.

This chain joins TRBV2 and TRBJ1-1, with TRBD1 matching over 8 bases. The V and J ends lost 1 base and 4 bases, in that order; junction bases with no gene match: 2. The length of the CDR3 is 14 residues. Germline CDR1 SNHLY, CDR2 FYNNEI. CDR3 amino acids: CASSEGGQATEAFF. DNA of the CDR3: TGTGCCAGCAGTGAAGGGGGACAGGCCACTGAAGCTTTCTTT.

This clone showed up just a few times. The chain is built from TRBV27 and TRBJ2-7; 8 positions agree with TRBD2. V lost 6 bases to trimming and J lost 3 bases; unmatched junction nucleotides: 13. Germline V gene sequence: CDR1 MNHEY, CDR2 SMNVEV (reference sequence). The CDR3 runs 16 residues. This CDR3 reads CASRREASGRNYEQYF. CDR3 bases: TGTGCCAGCAGACGGGAGGCTAGCGGGCGAAACTACGAGCAGTACTTC.

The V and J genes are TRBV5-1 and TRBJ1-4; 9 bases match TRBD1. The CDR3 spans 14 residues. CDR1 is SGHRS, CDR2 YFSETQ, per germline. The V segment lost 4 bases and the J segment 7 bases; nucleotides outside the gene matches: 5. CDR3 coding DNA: TGCGCCAGCAGCCCCCGGGACAGGGTTGAAAAACTGTTTTTT. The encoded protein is CASSPRDRVEKLFF.

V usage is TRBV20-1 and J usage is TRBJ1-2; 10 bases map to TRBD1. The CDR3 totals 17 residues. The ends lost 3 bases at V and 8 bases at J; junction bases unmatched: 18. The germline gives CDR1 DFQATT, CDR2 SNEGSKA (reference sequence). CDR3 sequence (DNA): TGCAGTGCTAGTAGGGAGCCCGGGGGACAGGGGATTAGCGGCTACACCTTC. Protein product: CSASREPGGQGISGYTF.

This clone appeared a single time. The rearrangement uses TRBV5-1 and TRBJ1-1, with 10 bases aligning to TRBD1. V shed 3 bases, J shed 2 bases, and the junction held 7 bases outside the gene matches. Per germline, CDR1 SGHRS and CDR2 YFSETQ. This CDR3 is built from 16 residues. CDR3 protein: CASSSRTGGLNTEAFF. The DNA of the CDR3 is TGCGCCAGCAGCTCTCGGACAGGGGGATTAAACACTGAAGCTTTCTTT. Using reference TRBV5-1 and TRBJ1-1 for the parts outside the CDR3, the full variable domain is KAGVTQTPRYLIKTRGQQVTLSCSPISGHRSVSWYQQTPGQGLQFLFEYFSETQRNKGNFPGRFSGRQFSNSRSEMNVSTLELGDSALYLCASSSRTGGLNTEAFFGQGTRLTVV.

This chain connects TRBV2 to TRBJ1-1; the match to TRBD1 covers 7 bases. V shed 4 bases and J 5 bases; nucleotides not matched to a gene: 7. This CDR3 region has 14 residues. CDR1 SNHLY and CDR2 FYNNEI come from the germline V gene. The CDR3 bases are TGTGCCAGCAGTGCGACAGGGATGGGTACTGAAGCTTTCTTT. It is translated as CASSATGMGTEAFF.

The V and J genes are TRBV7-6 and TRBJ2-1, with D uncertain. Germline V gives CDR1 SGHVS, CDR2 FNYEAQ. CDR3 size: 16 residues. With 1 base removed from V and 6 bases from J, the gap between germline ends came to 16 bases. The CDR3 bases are TGTGCCAGCAGCTTAGTGATCGGGTGGGGTCCCAATGAGCAGTTCTTC. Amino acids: CASSLVIGWGPNEQFF.

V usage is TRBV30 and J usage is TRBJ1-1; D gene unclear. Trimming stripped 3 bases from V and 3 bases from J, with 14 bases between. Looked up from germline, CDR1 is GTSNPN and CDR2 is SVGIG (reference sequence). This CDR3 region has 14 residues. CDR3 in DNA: TGTGCCTGGAGCGGGATGACGTCCGACACTGAAGCTTTCTTT. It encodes CAWSGMTSDTEAFF. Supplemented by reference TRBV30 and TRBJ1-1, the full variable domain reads SQTIHQWPATLVQPVGSPLSLECTVEGTSNPNLYWYRQAAGRGLQLLFYSVGIGQISSEVPQNLSASRPQDRQFILSSKKLLLSDSGFYLCAWSGMTSDTEAFFGQGTRLTVV.

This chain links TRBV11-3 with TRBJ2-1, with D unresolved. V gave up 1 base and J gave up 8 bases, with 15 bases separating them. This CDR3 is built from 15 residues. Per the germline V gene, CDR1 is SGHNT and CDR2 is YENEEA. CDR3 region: CASSLGLLGSDEQFF. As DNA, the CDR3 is TGTGCCAGCAGCTTAGGTCTCCTAGGTTCCGATGAGCAGTTCTTC. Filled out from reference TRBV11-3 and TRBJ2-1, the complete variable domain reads EAGVVQSPRYKIIEKKQPVAFWCNPISGHNTLYWYLQNLGQGPELLIRYENEEAVDDSQLPKDRFSAERLKGVDSTLKIQPAELGDSAVYLCASSLGLLGSDEQFFGPGTRLTVL.

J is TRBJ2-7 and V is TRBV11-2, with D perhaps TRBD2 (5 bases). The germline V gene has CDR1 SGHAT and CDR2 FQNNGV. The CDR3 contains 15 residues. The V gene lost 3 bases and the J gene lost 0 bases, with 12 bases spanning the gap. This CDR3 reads CASSFVIGSSYEQYF. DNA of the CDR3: TGTGCCAGCAGCTTCGTAATAGGGAGCTCCTACGAGCAGTACTTC.

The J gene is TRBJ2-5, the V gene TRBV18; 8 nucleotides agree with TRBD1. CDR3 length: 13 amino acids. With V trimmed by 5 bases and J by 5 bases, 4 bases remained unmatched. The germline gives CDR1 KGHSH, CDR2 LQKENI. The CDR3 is CASSSRQGETQYF. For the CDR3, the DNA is TGTGCCAGCTCATCGAGACAGGGGGAGACCCAGTACTTC.

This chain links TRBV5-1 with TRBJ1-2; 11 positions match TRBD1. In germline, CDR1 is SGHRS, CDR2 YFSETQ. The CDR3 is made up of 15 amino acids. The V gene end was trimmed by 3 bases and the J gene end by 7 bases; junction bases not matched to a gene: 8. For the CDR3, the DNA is TGCGCCAGCAGCTGGGGGGGACAGGGGGTCTCTGGCTACACCTTC. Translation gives CASSWGGQGVSGYTF.

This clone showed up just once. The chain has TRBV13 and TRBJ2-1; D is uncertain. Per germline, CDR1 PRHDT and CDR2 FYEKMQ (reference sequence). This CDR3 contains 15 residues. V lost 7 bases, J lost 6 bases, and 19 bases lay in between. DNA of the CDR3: TGTGCCAGCACAGAGACCCCGACAAGACCCAATGAGCAGTTCTTC. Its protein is CASTETPTRPNEQFF.

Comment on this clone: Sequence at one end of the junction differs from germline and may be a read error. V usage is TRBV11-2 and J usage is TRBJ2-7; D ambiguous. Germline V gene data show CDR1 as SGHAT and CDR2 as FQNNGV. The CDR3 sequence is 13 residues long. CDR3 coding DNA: TGTGCCAGCAGCTTAGATCTGAGGTACGGGCAGTACTTC. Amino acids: CASSLDLRYGQYF.

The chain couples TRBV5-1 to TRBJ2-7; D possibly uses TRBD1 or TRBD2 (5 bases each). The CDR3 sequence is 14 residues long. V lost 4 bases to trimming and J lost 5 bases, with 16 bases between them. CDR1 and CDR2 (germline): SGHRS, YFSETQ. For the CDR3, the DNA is TGCGCCAGCAGCGGACGGGCAGGGAGTGACGAGCAGTACTTC. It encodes CASSGRAGSDEQYF.